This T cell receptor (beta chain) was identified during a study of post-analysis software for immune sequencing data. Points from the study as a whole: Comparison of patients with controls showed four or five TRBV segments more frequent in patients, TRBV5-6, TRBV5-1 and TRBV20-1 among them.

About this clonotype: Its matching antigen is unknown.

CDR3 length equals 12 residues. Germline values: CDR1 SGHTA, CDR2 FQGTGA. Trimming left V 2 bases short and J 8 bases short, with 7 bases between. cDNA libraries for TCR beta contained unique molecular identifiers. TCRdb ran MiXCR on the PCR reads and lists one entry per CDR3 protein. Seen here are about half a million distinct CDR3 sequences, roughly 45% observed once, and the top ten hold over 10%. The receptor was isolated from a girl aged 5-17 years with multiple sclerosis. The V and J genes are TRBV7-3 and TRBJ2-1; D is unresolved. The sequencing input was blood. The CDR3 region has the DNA TGTGCCAGCAGCTTATACAACGATGAGCAGTTCTTC. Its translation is CASSLYNDEQFF.